The 28 T cell receptor beta chains below all came from one sample that was sequenced in a study of shared clonotypes between healthy human individuals. Profiling relied on immunoSEQ multiplex PCR, and the TCRdb table lists in-frame clones only, not all of them. The data contain 950,000 to 1,100,000 clones, about four fifths of them seen just once; the ten biggest clones take up more than 0.55%. Material: memory CD4+ T cells from PBMCs. Subset denoted: CD45RA-negative fraction. Receptor source: a man aged 18 to 29 in good health. Some clones in this sample may be carry-over from other donors' samples.

V usage is TRBV6-6 and J usage is TRBJ1-3; no reliable D call. The CDR3 is 15 amino acids. The germline gives CDR1 MNHNY, CDR2 SVGAGI (reference sequence). Trimming left V 4 bases short and J 2 bases short, with 12 bases between. Here the CDR3 reads CASSFGVAPGNTIYF. In DNA, the CDR3 is TGTGCCAGCAGTTTTGGGGTGGCCCCTGGAAACACCATATATTTT.

This clone appeared once. This chain uses TRBV14 with TRBJ1-3; D is uncertain. The V gene lost 4 bases and the J gene lost 2 bases, with 9 bases spanning the gap. In germline, CDR1 is SGHDN, CDR2 FVKESK. The CDR3 length is 14 residues. The CDR3 DNA follows: TGTGCCAGCAGCCCTACACGCACTGGAAACACCATATATTTT. Translated: CASSPTRTGNTIYF.

On this clone: The CDR3 end shows no conserved phenylalanine or tryptophan, and so a read error is likely. It is unclear where the CDR3 begins or ends on the DNA, so no DNA is shown, and the CDR3 is as TCRdb lists it. The chain employs TRBV6-1 and TRBJ2-3; the DNA was not compared with TRBD2, the D call given in the table. The CDR3 sequence runs 12 residues, both termini included. Germline CDR1 MNHNS, CDR2 SASEGT. CDR3 loop: CASSEAGAGFRG.

The chain has TRBV7-2 and TRBJ2-7; D is unclear. In germline, CDR1 is SGHTA, CDR2 FQGNSA. V lost 5 bases, J lost 6 bases, and 11 bases lay in between. The CDR3 has 12 residues. This CDR3 reads CASSGRLAEQYF. The CDR3 DNA follows: TGTGCCAGCAGCGGTCGGTTAGCCGAGCAGTACTTC.

The chain uses TRBV28 and TRBJ1-2; unclear D gene. V gave up 5 bases and J gave up 0 bases, with 13 bases separating them. CDR1 and CDR2 (germline): MDHEN, SYDVKM. The CDR3 extends over 15 amino acids. In DNA form, the CDR3 reads TGTGCCAGCAGTCTGGACCTTCAAGCTAACTATGGCTACACCTTC. As protein: CASSLDLQANYGYTF.

In this sample, this clone turned up once. This chain uses TRBV19 with TRBJ2-5; 8 bases match TRBD1. The CDR3 is 13 amino acids. V lost 3 bases and J lost 5; bases outside the gene matches: 2. Germline V lookup: CDR1 LNHDA, CDR2 SQIVND (reference sequence). The CDR3 region is CASSIRGPETQYF. CDR3 nucleotide sequence: TGTGCCAGTAGTATCAGGGGGCCGGAGACCCAGTACTTC.

The chain is built from TRBV5-4 and TRBJ1-4, with D possibly TRBD1 on 5 matching bases. Germline loops: CDR1 SGHNT, CDR2 YYREEE (reference sequence). Trimming left V 0 bases short and J 4 bases short, with 13 bases between. The CDR3 has 16 amino acids. Written as DNA, the CDR3 is TGTGCCAGCAGCTTGGCGGCAGGGAATCGTAATGAAAAACTGTTTTTT. Translated: CASSLAAGNRNEKLFF.

In its sample, this clone was seen once. Being one base from a much bigger clone, this may be a read error. The chain is built from TRBV7-3 and TRBJ2-6, with 7 bases identical to TRBD1. The CDR3 consists of 16 residues. CDR1 SGHTA and CDR2 FQGTGA come from the germline V gene. Losses at the gene ends were 5 bases for V and 0 bases for J; bases not matched to a gene: 4. The CDR3 reads CASSPSGGSGANVLTF. In nucleotides, the CDR3 is TGTGCCAGCAGCCCCTCAGGGGGCTCTGGGGCCAACGTCCTGACTTTC.

The rearrangement uses TRBV9 and TRBJ2-6, with D unresolved. The CDR3 is made up of 16 amino acids. Germline assignment: CDR1 SGDLS and CDR2 YYNGEE. V was pared by 4 bases and J by 4 bases, with 15 bases between. The CDR3 DNA sequence: TGTGCCAGCAGCTTTGCCCCCGCCCCCGGGGCCAACGTCCTGACTTTC. This codes for CASSFAPAPGANVLTF.

Details on this clone: The CDR3 does not end in the conserved phenylalanine or tryptophan, so this is likely a read error. The chain couples TRBV5-4 to TRBJ2-7, with D tentatively TRBD1 (5 bases). Germline V CDR1 and CDR2: SGHNT, YYREEE (reference sequence). This CDR3 spans 15 amino acids. The DNA for the CDR3 is TGCGCCAGCAGCCAAGAGGCAGGGAAAACCTACGAGCAGTACCTC. It is translated as CASSQEAGKTYEQYL.

The rearrangement joins TRBV19 to TRBJ1-2; tentative D call: TRBD1 (5 bases). The germline V and J ends were trimmed by 4 bases and 4 bases, with 16 bases remaining between them. CDR3 length: 15 residues. CDR1 is LNHDA, CDR2 SQIVND, per germline (reference sequence). CDR3 loop: CASSSGSGTLYGYTF. The CDR3 DNA follows: TGTGCCAGTAGTAGCGGGTCGGGGACGCTCTATGGCTACACCTTC.

This chain uses TRBV7-9 with TRBJ2-3; TRBD1 might be the D (6 bases). V was shortened by 3 bases and J by 4 bases, with 11 bases between the two germline ends. Per germline, CDR1 SEHNR and CDR2 FQNEAQ (reference sequence). This CDR3 has 14 residues. CDR3 region: CASSFQGSADTQYF. CDR3 nucleotides: TGTGCCAGCAGCTTCCAGGGGTCCGCAGATACGCAGTATTTT.

The V gene is TRBV13, the J gene TRBJ2-2, with 9 positions matching TRBD2. The CDR3 totals 17 residues. Trimming cost V 6 bases and J 6 bases; bases outside gene matches: 14. Germline CDR1 reads PRHDT; CDR2 reads FYEKMQ (reference sequence). As DNA, the CDR3 is TGTGCCAGCAGTGCAGGCCCAGCGGGAGGTAGCGCCGGGGAGCTGTTTTTT. Translation gives CASSAGPAGGSAGELFF. The entire variable domain, with the rest obtained from reference TRBV13 and TRBJ2-2, is as follows: AAGVIQSPRHLIKEKRETATLKCYPIPRHDTVYWYQQGPGQDPQFLISFYEKMQSDKGSIPDRFSAQQFSDYHSELNMSSLELGDSALYFCASSAGPAGGSAGELFFGEGSRLTVL.

This clone was picked up a small number of times. The chain carries TRBV4-1 and TRBJ2-5, with 7 bases that match TRBD2. The CDR3 totals 14 residues. V lost 2 bases and J lost 4; bases outside the gene matches: 4. Germline lookup yields CDR1 MGHRA and CDR2 YSYEKL. The CDR3 is CASSQSTSRETQYF. The DNA for the CDR3 is TGCGCCAGCAGCCAATCGACTAGCAGAGAGACCCAGTACTTC.

This clone was seen repeatedly, ten times or more. Other DNA sequences from this sample encode an identical CDR3 as well. This chain joins TRBV20-1 and TRBJ2-3; D is unclear. V gave up 7 bases and J gave up 6 bases, with 2 bases separating them. The germline V gene encodes CDR1 DFQATT and CDR2 SNEGSKA (reference sequence). The CDR3 has 8 residues. The CDR3 loop is CSGDTQYF. The CDR3 DNA follows: TGCAGTGGGGATACGCAGTATTTT.

This sequence joins TRBV4-1 and TRBJ2-1; no definite D call. Trimming pared 4 bases from V and 10 bases from J, leaving 14 bases between. Germline CDR1 reads MGHRA; CDR2 reads YSYEKL. This CDR3 is 13 amino acids long. The CDR3 nucleotides are TGCGCCAGCAGCCGCATTTTAACGGGCGAGCAGTTCTTC. The encoded protein is CASSRILTGEQFF.

The gene calls are TRBV7-9 and TRBJ1-1, with D uncertain. From germline, CDR1 is SEHNR and CDR2 FQNEAQ (reference sequence). Trimming took off 1 base at V and 4 bases at J, with 7 bases between the two ends. The CDR3 is made up of 13 amino acids. The CDR3: CASSLGWSTEAFF. The CDR3 nucleotides are TGTGCCAGCAGCTTAGGGTGGAGCACTGAAGCTTTCTTT.

V and J are TRBV28 and TRBJ2-7, with TRBD2 matching over 9 bases. The CDR3 runs to 14 residues. Looked up from germline, CDR1 is MDHEN and CDR2 is SYDVKM. Unmatched junction bases numbered 7, after V lost 6 bases and J lost 4 bases. The CDR3 here is CASRATSGIYEQYF. CDR3 sequence (DNA): TGTGCCAGCAGGGCGACTAGCGGAATTTACGAGCAGTACTTC. Looking up the rest from reference TRBV28 and TRBJ2-7 gives the full variable domain: DVKVTQSSRYLVKRTGEKVFLECVQDMDHENMFWYRQDPGLGLRLIYFSYDVKMKEKGDIPEGYSVSREKKERFSLILESASTNQTSMYLCASRATSGIYEQYFGPGTRLTVT.

The chain uses TRBV20-1 and TRBJ1-4; no reliable D call. CDR1 DFQATT and CDR2 SNEGSKA come from the germline V gene (reference sequence). The CDR3 runs 11 residues. V lost 4 bases and J 14 bases, leaving 14 bases between the germline ends. Here the CDR3 DNA reads TGCAGTGCTAAGCGACGTCTTGAGCTGTTTTTT. Its protein product is CSAKRRLELFF.

Comment on this clone: This likely traces to a read error, being one base from a far larger clone. Likely a read error: the CDR3 ends without its conserved phenylalanine or tryptophan. The V call is TRBV5-4, the J call TRBJ1-2; D call uncertain. This CDR3 has 12 residues. Germline V lookup: CDR1 SGHNT, CDR2 YYREEE (reference sequence). V was cut by 2 bases and J by 6 bases, with 8 bases left in between. CDR3 coding DNA: TGTGCCAGCAGCTTTCAGAAGGATGGCTACACCCTC. It translates to CASSFQKDGYTL.

The rearrangement uses TRBV28 and TRBJ2-3; the match to TRBD2 covers 12 bases. The germline CDR1 and CDR2 sequences are MDHEN and SYDVKM. Losses at the gene ends were 8 bases for V and 4 bases for J; bases not matched to a gene: 16. The CDR3 is 18 residues long. The CDR3 bases are TGTGCCAGCTTTCCCCCTAGCGGGAGGGCCTCAGGACCAGATACGCAGTATTTT. Translating gives CASFPPSGRASGPDTQYF.

This chain joins TRBV12-5 and TRBJ2-1; D gene ambiguous. Per germline, CDR1 LGHNT and CDR2 FRNRAP. The CDR3 sequence is 13 residues long. The V and J ends lost 5 bases and 7 bases respectively, with 12 bases between them. CDR3: CASGPQNVNEQFF. The CDR3 DNA sequence: TGTGCTAGTGGTCCACAAAACGTTAATGAGCAGTTCTTC. The full variable domain, completed using reference TRBV12-5 and TRBJ2-1, is DARVTQTPRHKVTEMGQEVTMRCQPILGHNTVFWYRQTMMQGLELLAYFRNRAPLDDSGMPKDRFSAEMPDATLATLKIQPSEPRDSAVYFCASGPQNVNEQFFGPGTRLTVL.

DNA for the CDR3: TGTGCCAGCAGAGAGGTCACTTCCACCGGGGAGCTGTTTTTT. It specifies CASREVTSTGELFF. The chain is built from TRBV2 and TRBJ2-2; D gene uncertain. Germline CDR1 is SNHLY and CDR2 is FYNNEI. Trimming shortened V by 6 bases and J by 4 bases, and 12 bases separated the two germline ends. The CDR3 has 14 residues.

The V gene is TRBV5-4, the J gene TRBJ2-5, with D possibly TRBD2 on 5 matching bases. Trimming pared 3 bases from V and 0 bases from J, leaving 6 bases between. Germline CDR1 SGHNT, CDR2 YYREEE (reference sequence). The CDR3 totals 13 residues. This chain's CDR3 is CASSSGDQETQYF. CDR3 nucleotide sequence: TGTGCCAGCAGCTCCGGGGACCAAGAGACCCAGTACTTC.

CDR3 sequence: CASSLLRDRGYEQYF. The CDR3 DNA is TGTGCCAGCAGCTTACTCCGGGACAGGGGCTACGAGCAGTACTTC. The chain combines TRBV7-2 with TRBJ2-7; 10 nucleotides agree with TRBD1. CDR3 length: 15 residues. CDR1 and CDR2 (germline): SGHTA, FQGNSA. J was trimmed by 3 bases and V by 2 bases; bases with no gene match: 4.

V and J are TRBV7-2 and TRBJ2-1; TRBD2 aligns across 7 bases. The junction had 6 bases not matched to a gene; V was cut back by 5 bases and J by 2 bases. CDR1 and CDR2 (germline): SGHTA, FQGNSA. This CDR3 region has 15 residues. The CDR3 sequence: CASSRGAGAYNEQFF. In DNA, the CDR3 is TGTGCCAGCAGCCGAGGGGCGGGAGCCTACAATGAGCAGTTCTTC.

The chain recombines TRBV2 with TRBJ1-5; perhaps TRBD1 as D (5 bases). V shed 11 bases and J shed 2 bases, with 10 bases lying between them. The CDR3 has 12 residues. CDR1 and CDR2 from the germline V gene are SNHLY and FYNNEI. Here the CDR3 reads CAGGGGNQPQHF. CDR3 DNA sequence: TGTGCCGGCGGGGGAGGCAATCAGCCCCAGCATTTT. Supplemented by reference TRBV2 and TRBJ1-5, the full variable domain reads EPEVTQTPSHQVTQMGQEVILRCVPISNHLYFYWYRQILGQKVEFLVSFYNNEISEKSEIFDDQFSVERPDGSNFTLKIRSTKLEDSAMYFCAGGGGNQPQHFGDGTRLSIL.

V and J are TRBV5-1 and TRBJ1-2, with 7 nucleotides matching TRBD1. Germline assignment: CDR1 SGHRS and CDR2 YFSETQ. The CDR3 totals 13 residues. V dropped 5 bases and J dropped 7; count of bases not matched to a gene: 8. CDR3 sequence: CASSNDRAGGYTF. Written as DNA, the CDR3 is TGCGCCAGCAGTAACGACAGGGCGGGTGGCTACACCTTC. The full variable domain, completed using reference TRBV5-1 and TRBJ1-2, is KAGVTQTPRYLIKTRGQQVTLSCSPISGHRSVSWYQQTPGQGLQFLFEYFSETQRNKGNFPGRFSGRQFSNSRSEMNVSTLELGDSALYLCASSNDRAGGYTFGSGTRLTVV.